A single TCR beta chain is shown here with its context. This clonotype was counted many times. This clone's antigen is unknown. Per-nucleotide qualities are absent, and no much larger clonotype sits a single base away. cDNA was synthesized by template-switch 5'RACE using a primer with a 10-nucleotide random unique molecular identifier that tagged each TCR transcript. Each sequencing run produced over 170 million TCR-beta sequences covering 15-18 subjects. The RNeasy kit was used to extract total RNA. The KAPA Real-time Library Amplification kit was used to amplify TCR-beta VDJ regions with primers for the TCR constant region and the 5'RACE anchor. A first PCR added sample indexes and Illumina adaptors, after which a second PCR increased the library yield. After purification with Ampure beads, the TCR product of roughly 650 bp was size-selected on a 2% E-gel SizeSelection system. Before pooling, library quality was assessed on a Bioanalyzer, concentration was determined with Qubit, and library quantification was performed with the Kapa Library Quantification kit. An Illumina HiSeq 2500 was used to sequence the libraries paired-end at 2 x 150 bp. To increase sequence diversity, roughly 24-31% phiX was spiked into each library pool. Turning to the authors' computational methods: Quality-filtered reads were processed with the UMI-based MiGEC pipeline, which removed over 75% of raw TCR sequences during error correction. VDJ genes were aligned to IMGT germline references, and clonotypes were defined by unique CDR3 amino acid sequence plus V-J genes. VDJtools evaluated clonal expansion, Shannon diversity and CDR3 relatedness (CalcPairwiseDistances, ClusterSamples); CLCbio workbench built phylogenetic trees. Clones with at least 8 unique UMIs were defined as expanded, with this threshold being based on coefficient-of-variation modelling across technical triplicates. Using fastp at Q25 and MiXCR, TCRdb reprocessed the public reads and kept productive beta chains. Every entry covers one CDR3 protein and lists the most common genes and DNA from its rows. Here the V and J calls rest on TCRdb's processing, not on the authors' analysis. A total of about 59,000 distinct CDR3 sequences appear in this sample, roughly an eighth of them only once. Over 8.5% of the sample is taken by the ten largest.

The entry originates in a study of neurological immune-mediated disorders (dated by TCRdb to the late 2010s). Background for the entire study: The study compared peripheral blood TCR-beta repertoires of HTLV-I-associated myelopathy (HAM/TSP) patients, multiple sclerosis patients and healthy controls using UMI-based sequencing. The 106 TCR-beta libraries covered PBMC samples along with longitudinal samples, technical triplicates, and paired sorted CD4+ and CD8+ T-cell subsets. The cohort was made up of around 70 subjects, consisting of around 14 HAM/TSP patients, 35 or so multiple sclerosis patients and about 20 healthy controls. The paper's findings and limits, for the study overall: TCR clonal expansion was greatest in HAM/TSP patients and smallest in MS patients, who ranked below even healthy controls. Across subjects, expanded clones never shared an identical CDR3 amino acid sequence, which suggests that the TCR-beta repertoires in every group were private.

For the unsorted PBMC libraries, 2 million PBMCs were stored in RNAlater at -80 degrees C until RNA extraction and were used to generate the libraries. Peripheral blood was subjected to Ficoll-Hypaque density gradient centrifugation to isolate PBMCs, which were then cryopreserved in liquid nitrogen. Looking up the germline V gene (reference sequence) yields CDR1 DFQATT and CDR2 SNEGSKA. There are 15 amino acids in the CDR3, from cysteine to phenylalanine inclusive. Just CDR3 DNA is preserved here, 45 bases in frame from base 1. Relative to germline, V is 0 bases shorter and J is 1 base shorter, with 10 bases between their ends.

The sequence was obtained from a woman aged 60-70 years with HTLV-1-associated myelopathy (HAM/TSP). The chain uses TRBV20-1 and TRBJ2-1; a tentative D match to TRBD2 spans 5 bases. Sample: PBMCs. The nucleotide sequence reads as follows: TGCAGTGCTAGAGATCCCAGCGGTTCCTACAATGAGCAGTTCTTC. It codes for CSARDPSGSYNEQFF.